The 22 T cell receptor beta chains below come from one sample, sequenced in a study of tumor and adjacent non-tumor tissue in lung cancer. Three rounds of nested PCR, following a modified ARM-PCR protocol, produced the TCRbeta library. TCRdb recomputed calls from the multiplex PCR reads with MiXCR, one row per CDR3 protein. The sample shows 85,000 to 100,000 distinct CDR3 sequences, about 72% of them seen only once. This sample's RNA came from whole unsorted tissue. Material for sequencing was lung tumor tissue. These receptors all come from a man between 60 and 75 years old with non-small cell lung cancer.

This clonotype was seen ten or more times. The chain joins TRBV20-1 to TRBJ2-5, with TRBD1 matching over 7 bases. Trimming took 3 bases from V and 1 from J; bases not matched to a gene: 8. The CDR3 is 15 amino acids. The germline gives CDR1 DFQATT, CDR2 SNEGSKA (reference sequence). The chain's CDR3 is CSASQRQGFQETQYF. The CDR3 bases are TGCAGTGCTAGTCAGAGACAGGGCTTCCAAGAGACCCAGTACTTC.

A remark on this clonotype: The junction shows a germline mismatch at one end, possibly a read error. The chain links TRBV4-1 to TRBJ2-3; a weak D match, TRBD1 (5 bases). The germline V gene encodes CDR1 MGHRA and CDR2 YSYEKL. The CDR3 consists of 17 residues. The chain's CDR3 is CASSQEWGRSPTDTQYF. The CDR3 region has the DNA TGCGCCAGCAGCCAAGAGTGGGGCAGGAGTCCCACAGATACACAGTATTTT.

Regarding this clonotype: At one boundary the junction diverges from the germline segment, which might be a read error. J is TRBJ2-1 and V is TRBV29-1, with TRBD1 identical over 7 bases. CDR3 size: 15 residues. Germline CDR1 reads SQVTM; CDR2 reads ANQGSEA. The CDR3, as DNA: TGCAGCCTTGATAGGGACAGCGAAGGGTACAATGAGCAGTTCTTC. It translates to CSLDRDSEGYNEQFF.

As to this clonotype: Relative to the germline gene, one junction end is altered; a read error may explain this. In DNA, the CDR3 is TGTGCTAGCAGCCAGGACAGGGGTGGTGACACCCAGTACTTC. Translating it yields CASSQDRGGDTQYF. The V gene is TRBV7-7, the J gene TRBJ2-5, with 9 nucleotides matching TRBD1. This CDR3 spans 14 amino acids. Germline V gene lookup returns CDR1 SSHAT and CDR2 FNYEAQ (reference sequence).

Concerning this clonotype: Sequence at one end of the junction differs from germline and may be a read error. The V call is TRBV11-1, the J call TRBJ2-7; D remains ambiguous. CDR1 is SGHAT and CDR2 is FQDESV in the germline V gene (reference sequence). The CDR3 totals 14 residues. The CDR3 sequence: CASGFPSVAYEQYF. CDR3 coding DNA: TGTGCCAGCGGCTTTCCCAGCGTCGCCTACGAGCAGTACTTC.

On this clonotype itself: A much larger clonotype is one base distant, so this may be a read error. This rearrangement joins TRBV5-1 to TRBJ2-6; D remains unclear. V shed 4 bases and J shed 0 bases, with 17 bases lying between them. There are 18 residues in the CDR3. From germline, CDR1 is SGHRS and CDR2 YFSETQ. CDR3 bases: TGCGCCAGCAGCCCATCTACGGGCCCTTCCTCTGGGGCCAACGTCCTGACTTTC. This encodes CASSPSTGPSSGANVLTF.

The sample holds many counts of this clonotype. The chain is built from TRBV29-1 and TRBJ2-5; D unclear. The CDR3 totals 13 residues. The germline CDR1 and CDR2 sequences are SQVTM and ANQGSEA. Trimming shortened V by 3 bases and J by 5 bases, and 13 bases separated the two germline ends. CDR3 in DNA: TGCAGCGTTGACGTCCGTCTCCGGGAGACCCAGTACTTC. Its protein product is CSVDVRLRETQYF.

To note about this clonotype: At one boundary the junction diverges from the germline segment, which might be a read error. This chain joins TRBV12-3 or TRBV12-4 and TRBJ2-5, with D possibly matching TRBD2 (5 bases). This CDR3 is 14 amino acids long. The CDR3 reads CGSSSPSGQETQYF. The CDR3 DNA is TGTGGCAGCTCTTCCCCCTCGGGGCAAGAGACCCAGTACTTC.

In the case of this clonotype: One junction end disagrees with the germline gene, perhaps due to a read error. The V call is TRBV6-2 or TRBV6-3, the J call TRBJ2-2; D is perhaps TRBD1 (6 bases). Germline-derived CDR1 and CDR2 are MNHEY and SVGEGT. The CDR3 covers 16 residues. In DNA form, the CDR3 reads TGTGCCAGCAGTAAAAGACAGGTCCGGAACATCGGGGAACTGTTTTTT. Its protein is CASSKRQVRNIGELFF.

This chain connects TRBV29-1 to TRBJ1-3; the D gene is possibly TRBD1 (5 bases). This CDR3 spans 15 amino acids. Germline-derived CDR1 and CDR2 are SQVTM and ANQGSEA. V was clipped by 5 bases and J by 0 bases, with 14 bases between them. The CDR3 DNA reads as TGCAGCGTTCAAACGGGACGGCACTCTGGAAACACCATATATTTT. Encoded protein: CSVQTGRHSGNTIYF. Full variable domain (missing parts from reference TRBV29-1 and TRBJ1-3): SAVISQKPSRDICQRGTSLTIQCQVDSQVTMMFWYRQQPGQSLTLIATANQGSEATYESGFVIDKFPISRPNLTFSTLTVSNMSPEDSSIYLCSVQTGRHSGNTIYFGEGSWLTVV.

To note about this clonotype: A much larger clonotype is one base distant, so this may be a read error. The V call is TRBV20-1, the J call TRBJ2-4; a possible D gene is TRBD1 (5 bases). Trimming shortened V by 1 base and J by 6 bases, and 13 bases separated the two germline ends. The CDR3 is 14 amino acids. CDR1 DFQATT and CDR2 SNEGSKA come from the germline V gene (reference sequence). The CDR3 region is CSARVTGQLNIQYF. As DNA, the CDR3 is TGCAGTGCTAGAGTCACAGGCCAGCTAAACATTCAGTACTTC.

In the case of this clonotype: A junction boundary mismatches the germline segment, possibly from a read error. V is TRBV4-1 and J is TRBJ1-6, with 7 bases aligning to TRBD1. Germline lookup yields CDR1 MGHRA and CDR2 YSYEKL. This CDR3 spans 16 amino acids. The CDR3 DNA is TGCGCCAGCAGCCAAGACCGGGACAGATTTAATTCACCACTCCACTTT. It is translated as CASSQDRDRFNSPLHF.

This clonotype was seen once. One junction end does not reproduce the germline sequence, and a read error may be involved. The chain combines TRBV11-2 with TRBJ1-6; 7 bases fit TRBD1. The CDR3 loop spans 16 amino acids. CDR1 is SGHAT and CDR2 is FQNNGV in the germline V gene. CDR3 bases: TGTGCCAACACTCCACTGGGCACAGGGGCAAATTCACTCCTCCACTTT. It yields the protein CANTPLGTGANSLLHF.

This clonotype appeared a few times. This may stem from a read error, because a much larger clone lies one nucleotide away. This sequence joins TRBV20-1 and TRBJ2-1; 10 bases match TRBD1. V was clipped by 7 bases and J by 8 bases; unmatched bases: 8. Looked up from germline, CDR1 is DFQATT and CDR2 is SNEGSKA (reference sequence). The CDR3 is made up of 13 amino acids. CDR3 loop: CSVAGQGFDEQFF. CDR3 bases: TGCAGTGTTGCGGGACAGGGGTTTGATGAGCAGTTCTTC.

As concerns this clonotype: In this CDR3 the conserved last residue, phenylalanine or tryptophan, is missing, so a read error is likely. The V and J genes are TRBV11-3 and TRBJ2-1; TRBD2 agrees at 13 bases. The length of the CDR3 is 15 residues. Germline V gives CDR1 SGHNT, CDR2 YENEEA. In nucleotides, the CDR3 is TGTGTCAGCAGCCCTGGACTAGCGGGAGCAGACGAGCAGTTCATC. Translated, it gives CVSSPGLAGADEQFI.

For this clonotype: This could be a read error, since a much larger clone is one nucleotide away. The chain carries TRBV7-9 and TRBJ1-5, with unresolved D. CDR3 length equals 12 residues. The V gene's germline CDR1 is SEHNR and CDR2 FQNEAQ (reference sequence). In nucleotides, the CDR3 is TGTGCCAGCAGCTTAGACAATCAGCCCCATCATTTT. Amino acids: CASSLDNQPHHF.

This clonotype occurred many times. V is TRBV5-4 and J is TRBJ2-3, with 16 bases lining up with TRBD2. Per germline, CDR1 SGHNT and CDR2 YYREEE (reference sequence). The CDR3 consists of 18 residues. The ends lost 4 bases at V and 1 base at J; junction bases unmatched: 6. The CDR3 protein is CASSPGLAGGHRTDTQYF. CDR3 coding DNA: TGTGCCAGCAGCCCGGGACTAGCGGGAGGGCATCGCACAGATACGCAGTATTTT.

This chain connects TRBV7-9 to TRBJ2-1; 8 nucleotides match TRBD1. Trimming at V came to 4 bases and at J to 7 bases, leaving 9 bases not matched to a gene. CDR3 size: 15 residues. Germline CDR1 is SEHNR and CDR2 is FQNEAQ (reference sequence). The CDR3 nucleotides read TGTGCCAGCAGCTCCGGACAGGGAGAGGGGAATGAGCAGTTCTTC. It is translated as CASSSGQGEGNEQFF.

On this clonotype itself: Its ends do not fully match the called genes, so a read error is possible. The rearrangement links TRBV10-3 to TRBJ1-2; weak D call: TRBD1 (6 bases). CDR3 length equals 14 residues. CDR1 and CDR2 (germline): ENHRY, SYGVKD. DNA for the CDR3: TGTACCATCAGCCCAGGACAGCTTAATTATGGTTACACCTTC. Its protein product is CTISPGQLNYGYTF.

As regards this clonotype: A much more abundant neighbour one base away suggests this may be a read error. The J gene is TRBJ1-5, the V gene TRBV28, with 9 bases identical to TRBD1. V shed 7 bases and J 4 bases; nucleotides not matched to a gene: 11. The CDR3 length is 16 residues. Germline-derived CDR1 and CDR2 are MDHEN and SYDVKM. The CDR3 protein is CASTITGTGRNQPQHF. The CDR3 nucleotides are TGTGCCAGCACCATCACGGGGACAGGGAGGAATCAGCCCCAGCATTTT.

Points on this clonotype: With a much larger clone just one base away, this may be a read error. The J gene is TRBJ2-5, the V gene TRBV30, with 7 bases fitting TRBD1. The CDR3 extends over 15 amino acids. Germline CDR1 reads GTSNPN; CDR2 reads SVGIG (reference sequence). V lost 0 bases to trimming and J lost 3 bases; unmatched junction nucleotides: 7. CDR3 region: CAWSVGTQGKETQYF. CDR3 coding DNA: TGTGCCTGGAGTGTAGGAACACAGGGGAAAGAGACCCAGTACTTC.

For this clonotype: A much bigger clone sits one base away, suggesting this may be a read error. J is TRBJ2-3 and V is TRBV20-1, with TRBD2 identical over 13 bases. The CDR3 is 14 residues long. V lost 7 bases and J lost 5; bases outside the gene matches: 6. The germline V gene has CDR1 DFQATT and CDR2 SNEGSKA (reference sequence). The DNA of the CDR3 is TGCAGTGTTACTAGCGGGGGGGAAAAAGATACGCAGTATTTT. It encodes CSVTSGGEKDTQYF.